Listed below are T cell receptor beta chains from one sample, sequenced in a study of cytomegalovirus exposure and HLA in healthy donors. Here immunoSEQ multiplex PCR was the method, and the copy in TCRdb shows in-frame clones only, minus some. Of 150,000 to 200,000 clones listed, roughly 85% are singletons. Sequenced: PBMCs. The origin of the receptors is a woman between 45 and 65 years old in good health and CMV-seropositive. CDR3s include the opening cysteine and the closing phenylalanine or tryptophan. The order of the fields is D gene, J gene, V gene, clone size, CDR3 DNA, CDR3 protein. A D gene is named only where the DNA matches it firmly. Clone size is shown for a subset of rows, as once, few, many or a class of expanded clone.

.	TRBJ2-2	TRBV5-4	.	TGTGCCAGCACCCCCGGGGGGCTAGGAATAGACACCGGGGAGCTGTTTTTT	CASTPGGLGIDTGELFF
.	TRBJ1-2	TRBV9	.	TGTGCCAGCAGCGCTTCGAGGGGCTACACCTTC	CASSASRGYTF
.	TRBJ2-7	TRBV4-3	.	TGCGCCAGCAGCTTCCGGGACACCGACTCCTACGAGCAGTACTTC	CASSFRDTDSYEQYF
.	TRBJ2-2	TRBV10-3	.	TGTGCCAAGAGACAGGAGATGAACACCGGGGAGCTGTTTTTT	CAKRQEMNTGELFF
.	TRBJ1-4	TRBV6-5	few	TGTGCCAGCAGTTACGATTGGGGGGATGAAAAACTGTTTTTT	CASSYDWGDEKLFF
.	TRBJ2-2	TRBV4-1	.	TGCGCCAGCAGCCAAGGTGGCCAGGGACATGTCGGGGAGCTGTTTTTT	CASSQGGQGHVGELFF
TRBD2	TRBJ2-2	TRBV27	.	TGTGCCAGCAGTTTATCGAGGCGGGAGTACACCGGGGAGCTGTTTTTT	CASSLSRREYTGELFF
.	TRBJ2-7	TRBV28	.	TGTGCCAGCAGCCAGAACCATTACAGGGACTACGAGCAGTACTTC	CASSQNHYRDYEQYF
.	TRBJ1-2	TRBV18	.	TGTGCCAGCTCACCTCCGATACTTAACTATGGCTACACCTTC	CASSPPILNYGYTF
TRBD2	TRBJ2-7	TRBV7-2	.	TGTGCCAGCAGCTCGACTAGCGGGAGGTACGAGCAGTACTTC	CASSSTSGRYEQYF
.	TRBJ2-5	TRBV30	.	TGTGCCTGGAGTTTTGTCGCGGAGACCCAGTACTTC	CAWSFVAETQYF
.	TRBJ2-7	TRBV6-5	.	TGTGCCAGCAGTTACCCGACTACACGGATGCGGGACGAGCAGTACTTC	CASSYPTTRMRDEQYF
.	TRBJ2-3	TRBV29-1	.	TGCAGCGTTGACGTGGTGGGCCGGAATACGCAGTATTTT	CSVDVVGRNTQYF
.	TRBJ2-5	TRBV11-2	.	TGTGCCAGCAGCCCGGGACTCCAAGAGACCCAGTACTTC	CASSPGLQETQYF
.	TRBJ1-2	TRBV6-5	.	TGTGCCAGCAGTTACTCGCCACAGTACTATGGCTACACCTTC	CASSYSPQYYGYTF
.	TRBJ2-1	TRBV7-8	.	TGTGCCAGCAGCTTAAGTGCGGGGAACTACAATGAGCAGTTCTTC	CASSLSAGNYNEQFF
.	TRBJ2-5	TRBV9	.	TGTGCCAGCAGCAGCGGTGGACGAGGCGAGACCCAGTACTTC	CASSSGGRGETQYF
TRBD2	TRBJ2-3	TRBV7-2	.	TGTGCCAGCAGCTTATTTGGGAGCGGGAGAGGTGCGGATACGCAGTATTTT	CASSLFGSGRGADTQYF
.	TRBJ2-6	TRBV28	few	TGTGCCAGCACCACTCCCCAGGGATCGGGGGCCAACGTCCTGACTTTC	CASTTPQGSGANVLTF
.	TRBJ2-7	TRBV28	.	TGTGCCAGCAGTTTGCCCTGGACATTACAGTACTTC	CASSLPWTLQYF
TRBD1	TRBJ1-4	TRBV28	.	TGTGCCGTTTTGGCCAGGGGGAATGAAAAACTGTTTTTT	CAVLARGNEKLFF
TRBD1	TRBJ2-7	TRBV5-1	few	TGCGCCAGCAGCTTGATACAGGGGGCTGATCGTCTCTACGAGCAGTACTTC	CASSLIQGADRLYEQYF
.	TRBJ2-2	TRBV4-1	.	TGCGCCAGCAGCTTACTCCGGGGTCAAGGGGAGCTGTTTTTT	CASSLLRGQGELFF
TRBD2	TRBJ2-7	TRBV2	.	TGTGCCAGCAGCCCAAAACTAGCGGGAGGGCCTAACGTCTGGCACGAGCAGTACTTC	CASSPKLAGGPNVWHEQYF
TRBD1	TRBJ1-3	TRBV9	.	TGTGCCAGCAGCGCCCGAAGGGGGCATGGAAACACCATATATTTT	CASSARRGHGNTIYF
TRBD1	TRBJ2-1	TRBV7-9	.	TGTGCCATCCCAAAGACCGGACAGGGCGCCTACAATGAGCAGTTCTTC	CAIPKTGQGAYNEQFF
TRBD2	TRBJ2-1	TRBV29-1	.	TGCAGCGCCGGAACAAGGGGTAGCGGGGACTCCTACAATGAGCAGTTCTTC	CSAGTRGSGDSYNEQFF
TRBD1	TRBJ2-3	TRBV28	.	TGTGCCAGCAGCCCCCTCACAGGGGGCACAGATACGCAGTATTTT	CASSPLTGGTDTQYF
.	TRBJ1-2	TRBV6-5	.	TGTGCCAGCCTACCGCAACCTAGGTCCTATGGCTACACCTTC	CASLPQPRSYGYTF
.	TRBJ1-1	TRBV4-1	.	TGCGCCAGCAGCCAAGATTGGCAAGTGAACACTGAAGCTTTCTTT	CASSQDWQVNTEAFF
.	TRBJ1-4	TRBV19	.	TGTGCCAGTAGTCTATCTGCCGGGACAAATAATGAAAAACTGTTTTTT	CASSLSAGTNNEKLFF
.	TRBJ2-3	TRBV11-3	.	TGTGCCAGCTCCCCGGGTCGCACAGATACGCAGTATTTT	CASSPGRTDTQYF
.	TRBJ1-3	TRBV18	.	TGTGCCAGCTCACCGGAGGGCTCTGGAAACACCATATATTTT	CASSPEGSGNTIYF
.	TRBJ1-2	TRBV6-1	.	TGTGCCAGCAGTTATGAGGAGAACTATGGCTACACCTTC	CASSYEENYGYTF
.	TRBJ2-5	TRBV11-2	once	TGTGCCAGCAGCTTAGAGGTCGGGGAGACCCAGTACTTC	CASSLEVGETQYF
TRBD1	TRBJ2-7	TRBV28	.	TGTGCCAGCAGTTTAGACAGGGGCGAGCAGTACTTC	CASSLDRGEQYF
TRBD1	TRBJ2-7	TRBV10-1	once	TGCGCCAGCAATCCGGGACAGGGGGCTGGAGAGCAGTACTTC	CASNPGQGAGEQYF
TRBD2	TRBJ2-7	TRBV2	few	TGTGCCAGCAGCGACGTGCTAGCGGGAATATTACCAAACCAGACCTACGAGCAGTACTTC	CASSDVLAGILPNQTYEQYF
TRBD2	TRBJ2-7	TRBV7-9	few	TGTGCCAGCAGTTCCGGGGGGGGTTCGCCCTACTACGAGCAGTACTTC	CASSSGGGSPYYEQYF
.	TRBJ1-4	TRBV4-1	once	TGCGCCAGCAGCCTAGGGGGGGCTGGGGAAAAACTGTTTTTT	CASSLGGAGEKLFF
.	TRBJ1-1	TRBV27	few	TGTGCCAGCAGCCTTGTCGGACAAAACACTGAAGCTTTCTTT	CASSLVGQNTEAFF
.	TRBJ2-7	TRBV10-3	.	TGTGCCATCAGTGGTGTCCGGGACGAGCAGTACTTC	CAISGVRDEQYF
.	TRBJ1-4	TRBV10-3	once	TGTGCCATCAGTGCGGGGGATTCTAATGAAAAACTGTTTTTT	CAISAGDSNEKLFF
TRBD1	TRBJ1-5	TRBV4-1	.	TGCGCCAGCAGCCAAGGGACAGGGGCTCAGCCCCAGCATTTT	CASSQGTGAQPQHF
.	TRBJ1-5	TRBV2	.	TGTGCCAGCAGTGGGCCAGGGCGCGATCAGCCCCAGCATTTT	CASSGPGRDQPQHF
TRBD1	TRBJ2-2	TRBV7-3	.	TGTGCCAGCAGCCCACCCGGGACAGGGAGCACCGGGGAGCTGTTTTTT	CASSPPGTGSTGELFF
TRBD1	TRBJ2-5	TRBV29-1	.	TGCAGCGTTCAGACAGGGTCGCAAGAGACCCAGTACTTC	CSVQTGSQETQYF
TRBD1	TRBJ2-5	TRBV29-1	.	TGCAGCGGAGGGACAGGTTTAGAGACCCAGTACTTC	CSGGTGLETQYF
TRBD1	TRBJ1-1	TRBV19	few	TGTGCCAGCACTCCGGGGCCGACAGGGATAACTGAAGCTTTCTTT	CASTPGPTGITEAFF
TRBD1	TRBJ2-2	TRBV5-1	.	TGCGCCAGCAGCTTGGGGGACAGGGAGTTTGGGGAGCTGTTTTTT	CASSLGDREFGELFF
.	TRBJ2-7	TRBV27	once	TGTGCCAGCAGACCTGGGGGGAGCTACTACGAGCAGTACTTC	CASRPGGSYYEQYF
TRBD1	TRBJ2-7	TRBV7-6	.	TGTGCCAGCAGCAAGGACAGGGGGCCCTACGAGCAGTACTTC	CASSKDRGPYEQYF
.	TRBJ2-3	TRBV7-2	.	TGTGCCAGCAGTTCTACCTTCGGACGGGGGAGCACAGATACGCAGTATTTT	CASSSTFGRGSTDTQYF
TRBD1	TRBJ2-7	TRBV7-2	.	TGTGCCAGCAGCTTAGCCGGGACAGGGTTTTACGAGCAGTACTTC	CASSLAGTGFYEQYF
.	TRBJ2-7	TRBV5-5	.	TGTGCCAGCAGTCTCGGGACACCTTTCTGGGAGCAGTACTTC	CASSLGTPFWEQYF
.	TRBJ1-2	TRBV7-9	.	TGTGCCAGCAGTTTAGAACGGGGGACCTATGGCTACACCTTC	CASSLERGTYGYTF
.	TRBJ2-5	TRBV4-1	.	TGCGCCAGCAGCCTGACTGAAGGTCCTAGAGAGACCCAGTACTTC	CASSLTEGPRETQYF
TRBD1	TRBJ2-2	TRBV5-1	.	TGCGCCAGCAGCAAGGGACAGGGGACCGGGGAGCTGTTTTTT	CASSKGQGTGELFF
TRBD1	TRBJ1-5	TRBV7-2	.	TGTGCCAGCAGCTTAGCGGGACAGCTTAATCAGCCCCAGCATTTT	CASSLAGQLNQPQHF